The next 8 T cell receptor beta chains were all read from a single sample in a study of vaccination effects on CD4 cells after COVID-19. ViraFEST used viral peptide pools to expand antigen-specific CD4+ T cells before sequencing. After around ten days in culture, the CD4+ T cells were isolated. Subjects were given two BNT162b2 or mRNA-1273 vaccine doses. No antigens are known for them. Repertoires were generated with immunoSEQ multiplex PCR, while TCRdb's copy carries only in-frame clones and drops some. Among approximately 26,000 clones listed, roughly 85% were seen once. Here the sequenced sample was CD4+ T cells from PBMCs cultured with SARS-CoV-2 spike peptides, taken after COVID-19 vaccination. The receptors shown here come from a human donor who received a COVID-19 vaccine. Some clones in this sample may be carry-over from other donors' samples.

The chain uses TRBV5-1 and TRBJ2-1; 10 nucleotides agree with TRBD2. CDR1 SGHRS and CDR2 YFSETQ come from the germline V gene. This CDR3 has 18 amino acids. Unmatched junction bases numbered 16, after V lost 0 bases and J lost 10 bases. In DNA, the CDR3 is TGCGCCAGCAGCTTGGGTGGCGGAACTAGCGGGGCATCCGGGGAGCAGTTCTTC. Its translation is CASSLGGGTSGASGEQFF. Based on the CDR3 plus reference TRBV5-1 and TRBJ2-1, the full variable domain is KAGVTQTPRYLIKTRGQQVTLSCSPISGHRSVSWYQQTPGQGLQFLFEYFSETQRNKGNFPGRFSGRQFSNSRSEMNVSTLELGDSALYLCASSLGGGTSGASGEQFFGPGTRLTVL.

The CDR3 nucleotides are TGTGCCAGCAGCCCAACGCACAGCTATGGCTACACCTTC. As protein: CASSPTHSYGYTF. The chain couples TRBV4-2 to TRBJ1-2; D not certain. The CDR3 loop spans 13 amino acids. Germline loops: CDR1 LGHNA, CDR2 YNFKEQ. The V and J ends lost 4 bases and 4 bases respectively, with 10 bases between them.

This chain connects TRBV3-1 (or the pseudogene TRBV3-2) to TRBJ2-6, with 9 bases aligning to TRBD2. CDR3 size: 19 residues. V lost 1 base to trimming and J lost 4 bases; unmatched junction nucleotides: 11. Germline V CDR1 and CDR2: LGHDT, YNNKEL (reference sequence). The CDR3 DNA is TGTGCCAGCAGCCAAGGCCCTAGCGGGGCCGTAGTGGGGGCCAACGTCCTGACTTTC. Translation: CASSQGPSGAVVGANVLTF.

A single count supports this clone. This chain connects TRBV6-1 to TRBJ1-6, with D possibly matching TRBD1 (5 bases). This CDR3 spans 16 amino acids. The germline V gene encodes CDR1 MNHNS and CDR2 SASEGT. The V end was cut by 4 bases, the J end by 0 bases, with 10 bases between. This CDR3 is CASSGAGSSYNSPLHF. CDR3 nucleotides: TGTGCCAGCAGTGGGGCAGGGAGCTCCTATAATTCACCCCTCCACTTT.

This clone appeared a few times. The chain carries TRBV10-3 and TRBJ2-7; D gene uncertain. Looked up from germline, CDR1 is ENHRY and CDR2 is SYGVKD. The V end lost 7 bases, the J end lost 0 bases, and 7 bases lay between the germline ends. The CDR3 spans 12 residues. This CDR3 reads CAINNASYEQYV. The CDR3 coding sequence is TGTGCCATCAATAACGCCTCCTACGAGCAGTACGTC.

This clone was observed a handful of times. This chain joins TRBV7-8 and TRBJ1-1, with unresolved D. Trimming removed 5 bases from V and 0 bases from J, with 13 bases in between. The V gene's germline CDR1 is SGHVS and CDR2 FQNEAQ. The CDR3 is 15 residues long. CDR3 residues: CASSPRMTMNTEAFF. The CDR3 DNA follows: TGTGCCAGCAGCCCTCGAATGACCATGAACACTGAAGCTTTCTTT.

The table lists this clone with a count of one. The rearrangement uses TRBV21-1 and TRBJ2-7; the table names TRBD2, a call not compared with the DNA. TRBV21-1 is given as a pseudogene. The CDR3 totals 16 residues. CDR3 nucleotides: TGTGCCAGCAGCAAGGCTGATGGGACTAGCGGCTACGAGCAGTACGTC. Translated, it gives CASSKADGTSGYEQYV.

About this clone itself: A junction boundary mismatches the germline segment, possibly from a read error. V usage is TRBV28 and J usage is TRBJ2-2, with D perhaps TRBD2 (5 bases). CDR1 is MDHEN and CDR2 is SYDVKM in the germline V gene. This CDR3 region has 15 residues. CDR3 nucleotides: TGTGCCAGCAGATTATTCTCGGGAATCGCCGGGGAGCTGTTTTTT. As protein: CASRLFSGIAGELFF.